The 26 T cell receptor beta chains below were found in one sample sequenced in a study of long-term antiretroviral therapy in people with HIV. Version v3.0 of the immunoSEQ assay was performed at survey level. Clones were read by immunoSEQ multiplex PCR, and TCRdb kept only the in-frame ones, dropping some. This table holds around 23,000 clones, about 91% found once. Sequencing used unsorted PBMCs, obtained 1.8 years before starting antiretroviral therapy. The origin of the receptors is a man in his fifties or sixties with HIV.

V usage is TRBV2 and J usage is TRBJ2-7, with 9 bases matching TRBD1. The CDR3 has 15 residues. V lost 6 bases, J lost 4 bases, and 10 bases stayed unmatched. The germline V gene has CDR1 SNHLY and CDR2 FYNNEI. The CDR3 DNA follows: TGTGCCAGCAGAAGACCGGGACAGGGTGCGTACGAGCAGTACTTC. This translates into CASRRPGQGAYEQYF.

On this clone: One junction end disagrees with the germline gene, perhaps due to a read error. The rearrangement links TRBV5-1 to TRBJ1-1; 8 nucleotides align to TRBD1. The V gene's germline CDR1 is SGHRS and CDR2 YFSETQ. The CDR3 is 14 residues long. CDR3 nucleotides: TGCGCCAGCAGCGGACAGGGTCTGAAGACTGAAGCTTTCTTT. This codes for CASSGQGLKTEAFF.

The V call is TRBV7-3, the J call TRBJ2-1; D gene unclear. The CDR3 loop spans 15 amino acids. In germline, CDR1 is SGHTA, CDR2 FQGTGA. The V gene lost 4 bases and the J gene lost 0 bases, with 10 bases spanning the gap. The chain's CDR3 is CASSSSSSSYNEQFF. The CDR3, as DNA: TGTGCCAGCAGCTCCTCGTCGAGCTCCTACAATGAGCAGTTCTTC.

The chain has TRBV5-1 and TRBJ2-2, with no clear D. Germline values: CDR1 SGHRS, CDR2 YFSETQ. This CDR3 is 11 amino acids long. Deletions cut 5 bases from V and 5 bases from J, with 4 bases between. CDR3 coding DNA: TGCGCCAGCAGTTGGACCGGGGAGCTGTTTTTT. It translates to CASSWTGELFF.

The chain combines TRBV28 with TRBJ1-4; the D gene is possibly TRBD1 (5 bases). V was trimmed by 5 bases and J by 8 bases, leaving 18 bases between them. CDR3 length: 15 amino acids. Per germline, CDR1 MDHEN and CDR2 SYDVKM. CDR3 sequence reads: CASSPGEGLSEKLFF. The DNA of the CDR3 is TGTGCCAGCAGTCCGGGGGAGGGCCTCTCCGAAAAACTGTTTTTT.

This chain uses TRBV5-1 with TRBJ2-6, with D tentatively TRBD2 (5 bases). CDR3 length equals 15 residues. V dropped 1 base and J dropped 0 bases, with 5 bases sitting between them. The germline V gene has CDR1 SGHRS and CDR2 YFSETQ. CDR3 coding DNA: TGCGCCAGCAGCTTGACTAGCTCTGGGGCCAACGTCCTGACTTTC. Its protein product is CASSLTSSGANVLTF.

In this sample, this clone turned up once. The CDR3 is CASSFRLAGVSEQFF. CDR3 in DNA: TGTGCCAGCAGCTTTCGGCTAGCGGGAGTTAGTGAGCAGTTCTTC. This sequence joins TRBV5-4 and TRBJ2-1, with 10 bases identical to TRBD2. The CDR3 consists of 15 residues. Per germline, CDR1 SGHNT and CDR2 YYREEE (reference sequence). With V trimmed by 2 bases and J by 9 bases, 8 bases remained unmatched.

This clone was observed a few times. J is TRBJ1-5 and V is TRBV19; a weak D match, TRBD1 (5 bases). Germline V gene sequence: CDR1 LNHDA, CDR2 SQIVND (reference sequence). The V gene lost 6 bases and the J gene lost 3 bases, with 12 bases spanning the gap. This CDR3 has 14 residues. The CDR3 DNA sequence: TGTGCCAGTAGCCGGGGCCAATCCAATCAGCCCCAGCATTTT. Protein: CASSRGQSNQPQHF.

Remarks on this clone: Mismatch with germline at one junction end may stem from a read error. This rearrangement joins TRBV7-2 to TRBJ1-2; D unresolved. CDR1 is SGHTA, CDR2 FQGNSA, per germline. The CDR3 covers 14 residues. The DNA of the CDR3 is TGTGCCAGCAGGTTAGACGCCAAAGGGTTCGGCTACACCTTC. This codes for CASRLDAKGFGYTF.

V is TRBV7-2 and J is TRBJ2-2; a possible D gene is TRBD1 (6 bases). This CDR3 has 14 amino acids. Germline values: CDR1 SGHTA, CDR2 FQGNSA. V was cut by 1 base and J by 6 bases, with 9 bases left in between. DNA of the CDR3: TGTGCCAGCAGCTTAGATTCAGGGGCCGGGGAGCTGTTTTTT. The encoded protein is CASSLDSGAGELFF. The full variable domain, rest sourced from reference TRBV7-2 and TRBJ2-2, is GAGVSQSPSNKVTEKGKDVELRCDPISGHTALYWYRQSLGQGLEFLIYFQGNSAPDKSGLPSDRFSAERTGGSVSTLTIQRTQQEDSAVYLCASSLDSGAGELFFGEGSRLTVL.

The chain links TRBV5-1 to TRBJ1-2, with D uncertain. This CDR3 has 15 amino acids. V was clipped by 1 base and J by 1 base, with 11 bases between them. Germline V lookup: CDR1 SGHRS, CDR2 YFSETQ. In DNA form, the CDR3 reads TGCGCCAGCAGCTTGTCTGTCTCCTATAACTATGGCTACACCTTC. Translated: CASSLSVSYNYGYTF.

V is TRBV18 and J is TRBJ1-5; 8 positions agree with TRBD1. This CDR3 has 14 amino acids. The ends lost 5 bases at V and 15 bases at J; junction bases unmatched: 15. Germline-derived CDR1 and CDR2 are KGHSH and LQKENI. CDR3 sequence reads: CASSARTGNSPWHF. CDR3 nucleotides: TGTGCCAGCTCAGCCCGGACAGGGAACTCCCCTTGGCATTTT. The entire variable domain, with the rest obtained from reference TRBV18 and TRBJ1-5, is as follows: NAGVMQNPRHLVRRRGQEARLRCSPMKGHSHVYWYRQLPEEGLKFMVYLQKENIIDESGMPKERFSAEFPKEGPSILRIQQVVRGDSAAYFCASSARTGNSPWHFGDGTRLSIL.

This clone has a single count. The chain employs TRBV10-2 and TRBJ2-1; 8 nucleotides agree with TRBD1. Losses at the gene ends were 10 bases for V and 5 bases for J; bases not matched to a gene: 7. CDR1 is WSHSY, CDR2 SAAADI, per germline. The CDR3 spans 13 residues. The CDR3 DNA sequence: TGCGCCACCACGGACAGGGAAAACAATGAGCAGTTCTTC. This gives the protein CATTDRENNEQFF.

The chain uses TRBV28 and TRBJ1-6; D remains ambiguous. This CDR3 comprises 13 residues. Germline V lookup: CDR1 MDHEN, CDR2 SYDVKM. Trimming took 6 bases from V and 8 from J, leaving 11 bases between them. The CDR3 coding sequence is TGTGCCAGCAGACACGAAATATATTCACCCCTCCACTTT. This encodes CASRHEIYSPLHF.

The rearrangement uses TRBV18 and TRBJ1-1; D is unclear. The CDR3 sequence is 15 residues long. The germline V and J ends were trimmed by 3 bases and 0 bases, with 11 bases remaining between them. Germline CDR1 KGHSH, CDR2 LQKENI. The CDR3 region is CASSPPGSLNTEAFF. CDR3 DNA: TGTGCCAGCTCACCTCCCGGGTCCCTGAACACTGAAGCTTTCTTT.

The chain joins TRBV27 to TRBJ1-3; D remains unclear. Germline-derived CDR1 and CDR2 are MNHEY and SMNVEV (reference sequence). The CDR3 consists of 13 residues. V gave up 6 bases and J gave up 0 bases, with 6 bases separating them. The CDR3 spells CASREFSGNTIYF. The CDR3 bases are TGTGCCAGCAGGGAGTTCTCTGGAAACACCATATATTTT.

This rearrangement joins TRBV19 to TRBJ1-2, with TRBD1 identical over 8 bases. V shed 0 bases and J 7 bases; nucleotides not matched to a gene: 4. The CDR3 loop spans 14 amino acids. Germline V gene data show CDR1 as LNHDA and CDR2 as SQIVND (reference sequence). CDR3 sequence reads: CASSIDGRGLGYTF. The CDR3 nucleotides are TGTGCCAGTAGTATAGATGGCAGGGGGCTTGGCTACACCTTC.

This clone is a singleton in its sample. The genes are TRBV13 and TRBJ2-5; tentative D call: TRBD1 (7 bases). CDR3 length equals 14 residues. CDR1 and CDR2 from the germline V gene are PRHDT and FYEKMQ (reference sequence). The germline V and J ends were trimmed by 3 bases and 5 bases, with 13 bases remaining between them. The DNA for the CDR3 is TGTGCCAGCAGCTTTCAGGGGGGACCGGAGACCCAGTACTTC. Protein: CASSFQGGPETQYF.

This clone was seen a single time. The rearrangement links TRBV5-1 to TRBJ2-7, with D hard to call. From germline, CDR1 is SGHRS and CDR2 YFSETQ. There are 15 residues in the CDR3. V was clipped by 0 bases and J by 5 bases, with 15 bases between them. The CDR3 sequence is CASSLVGVVQDEQYF. The CDR3, as DNA: TGCGCCAGCAGCTTGGTTGGTGTGGTCCAAGACGAGCAGTACTTC.

The rearrangement links TRBV5-1 to TRBJ2-5; a weak D match, TRBD1 (5 bases). The CDR3 consists of 14 residues. Germline V lookup: CDR1 SGHRS, CDR2 YFSETQ. Between the trimmed V and J ends, which lost 1 base and 2 bases, there was a span of 9 bases. DNA of the CDR3: TGCGCCAGCAGCTTGATCAGGGATCAAGAGACCCAGTACTTC. It codes for CASSLIRDQETQYF.

The J gene is TRBJ2-3, the V gene TRBV19; TRBD2 aligns across 8 bases. Germline loops: CDR1 LNHDA, CDR2 SQIVND (reference sequence). V lost 8 bases to trimming and J lost 6 bases; unmatched junction nucleotides: 19. CDR3 size: 17 residues. The DNA for the CDR3 is TGTGCCAGTGGCGGACGGAGGACTAGCTCTGTCGCGGATACGCAGTATTTT. Its translation is CASGGRRTSSVADTQYF.

The V gene is TRBV27, the J gene TRBJ2-7; tentatively, D is TRBD1 (5 bases). From germline, CDR1 is MNHEY and CDR2 SMNVEV (reference sequence). The CDR3 spans 15 residues. Trimming left V 2 bases short and J 5 bases short, with 16 bases between. This CDR3 reads CASSLIQGSMDEQYF. The CDR3 coding sequence is TGTGCCAGCAGTTTAATCCAGGGTTCAATGGACGAGCAGTACTTC.

Comment on this clone: The junction departs from the called germline gene at one end, perhaps through a read error. The chain employs TRBV5-5 and TRBJ2-5; D gene ambiguous. Germline V gene data show CDR1 as SGHKS and CDR2 as YYEKEE (reference sequence). The CDR3 length is 13 residues. The CDR3 nucleotides are TGTGCCAGCAGCTTGGACAGCCTCTGGAGCCCCGACTTC. Translating gives CASSLDSLWSPDF.

The rearrangement links TRBV4-1 to TRBJ2-2, with TRBD1 identical over 9 bases. The CDR3 runs 17 residues. Germline V gene lookup returns CDR1 MGHRA and CDR2 YSYEKL. With V trimmed by 3 bases and J by 4 bases, 9 bases remained unmatched. The CDR3 region is CASSHPGQGYGTGELFF. CDR3 nucleotide sequence: TGCGCCAGCAGCCATCCAGGACAGGGGTATGGCACCGGGGAGCTGTTTTTT.

The genes are TRBV27 and TRBJ1-2, with TRBD1 as a possible D gene (5 bases). The V end was cut by 5 bases, the J end by 3 bases, with 13 bases between. CDR3 size: 14 residues. Germline V gene lookup returns CDR1 MNHEY and CDR2 SMNVEV (reference sequence). This chain's CDR3 is CASSIHRSHYGYTF. CDR3 nucleotides: TGTGCCAGCAGTATTCACAGGAGCCACTATGGCTACACCTTC.

The chain recombines TRBV19 with TRBJ2-3, with D perhaps matching TRBD2 (5 bases). The V and J ends lost 3 bases and 2 bases respectively, with 9 bases between them. Per the germline V gene, CDR1 is LNHDA and CDR2 is SQIVND (reference sequence). The CDR3 loop spans 14 amino acids. As DNA, the CDR3 is TGTGCCAGTAGTATTCCGGGATACACAGATACGCAGTATTTT. Translating it yields CASSIPGYTDTQYF.